This T cell receptor (beta chain) was profiled in a study of blood T cells in healthy people across ages. This clonotype was found a few times. The target antigen is unknown. Sample-barcoded 5' priming and a J-beta primer mix drove a second PCR of roughly 6 to 12 cycles. Each sample yielded at least 3 million CDR3-containing paired-end reads. TCRdb fed the 5' RACE reads into MiXCR, producing one record per CDR3 protein. The table has approximately 790,000 distinct CDR3 sequences, around 62% seen once; the top ten hold around a quarter. Overall study findings and caveats: When set beside aged donors, long-lived donors presented more naive CD4+ cells and higher diversity.

There are 18 residues in the CDR3. The germline V and J ends were trimmed by 0 bases and 4 bases, with 21 bases remaining between them. Per the germline V gene, CDR1 is LGHNA and CDR2 is YNFKEQ. V gene TRBV4-2 combines with J gene TRBJ2-5; D might be TRBD2 (6 bases). The source is a young man in good health. The specimen was blood. The CDR3 loop is CASSQESPGTLPGETQYF. The CDR3 bases are TGTGCCAGCAGCCAAGAGTCGCCCGGGACTCTGCCGGGAGAGACCCAGTACTTC.